The sample holds many counts of the clone carrying this T cell receptor (beta chain). What it binds is not known. This sample stems from a study of early T cells in non-severe SARS-CoV-2 infection. Whole-study context: Unsorted whole blood bulk RNA was sequenced, with unpaired chains.

The V gene end was trimmed by 7 bases and the J gene end by 8 bases; junction bases not matched to a gene: 6. The germline gives CDR1 SGHNT, CDR2 YYREEE (reference sequence). The CDR3 is 13 amino acids. The study, taken as a whole, reports: Matches to VDJdb favored anti-spike CD8 responses and missed private and CD4 specificities.

MiXCR was run by TCRdb on the 5' RACE reads, yielding one entry per CDR3 protein. The table includes 85,000 to 120,000 distinct CDR3 sequences, around 12% detected once. The rearrangement uses TRBV5-4 and TRBJ1-6; 7 positions agree with TRBD1. The clonotype originates from an adult who was a healthcare worker with PCR-confirmed SARS-CoV-2 infection or an uninfected control (not recorded which). The sequenced sample consisted of whole blood. CDR3: CASGTGDYSPLHF. The CDR3 bases are TGTGCCAGCGGAACAGGGGATTATTCACCCCTCCACTTT.